This T cell receptor beta chain was obtained from a study of CD8 T cells in ankylosing spondylitis. 5'-RACE, quantitative and with molecular barcodes, yielded the TCR beta libraries. TCRdb fed the 5' RACE reads into MiXCR, producing one record per CDR3 protein. The data contain roughly 91,000 distinct CDR3 sequences, about 8.6% of them singletons. This clonotype was found a few times. What it recognizes is unknown. General observations from the study: Several of the motif variants were reported before in synovial fluid and blood from reactive arthritis. The study identified a TCR beta motif of several highly homologous variants that appeared characteristic of ankylosing spondylitis blood.

The CDR3 contains 13 residues. V dropped 6 bases and J dropped 2 bases, with 7 bases sitting between them. Germline assignment: CDR1 MNHEY and CDR2 SVGEGT. This receptor was identified in a male donor with ankylosing spondylitis or in good health (not recorded which). The sequencing input was blood, either unsorted or a sorted T cell fraction (not recorded which). The chain uses TRBV6-2 or TRBV6-3 and TRBJ2-2; D gene unclear. CDR3 sequence: CASRQQNTGELFF. Written as DNA, the CDR3 is TGTGCCAGCAGACAGCAAAACACCGGGGAGCTGTTTTTT.